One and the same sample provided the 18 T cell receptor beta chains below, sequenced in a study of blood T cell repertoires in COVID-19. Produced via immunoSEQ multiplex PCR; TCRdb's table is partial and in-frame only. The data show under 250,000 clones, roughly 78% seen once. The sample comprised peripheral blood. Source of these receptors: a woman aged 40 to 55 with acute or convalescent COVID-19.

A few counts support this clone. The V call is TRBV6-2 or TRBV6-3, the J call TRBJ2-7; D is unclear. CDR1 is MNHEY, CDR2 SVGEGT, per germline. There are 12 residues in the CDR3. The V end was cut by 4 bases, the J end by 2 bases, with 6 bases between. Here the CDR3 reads CASSSLAYEQYF. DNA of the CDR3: TGTGCCAGCAGTTCCCTCGCCTACGAGCAGTACTTC.

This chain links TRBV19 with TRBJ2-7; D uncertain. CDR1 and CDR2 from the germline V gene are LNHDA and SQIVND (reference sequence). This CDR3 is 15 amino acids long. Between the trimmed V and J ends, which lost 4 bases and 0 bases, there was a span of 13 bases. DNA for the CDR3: TGTGCCAGTAGTAGTTCCGGAGCAAGCTCCTACGAGCAGTACTTC. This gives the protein CASSSSGASSYEQYF.

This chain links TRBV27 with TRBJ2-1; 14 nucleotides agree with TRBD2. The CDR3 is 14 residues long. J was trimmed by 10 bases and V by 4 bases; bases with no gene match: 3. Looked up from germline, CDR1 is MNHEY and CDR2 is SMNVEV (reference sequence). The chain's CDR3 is CASSSGLAGGEQFF. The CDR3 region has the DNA TGTGCCAGCAGTTCAGGACTAGCGGGAGGCGAGCAGTTCTTC.

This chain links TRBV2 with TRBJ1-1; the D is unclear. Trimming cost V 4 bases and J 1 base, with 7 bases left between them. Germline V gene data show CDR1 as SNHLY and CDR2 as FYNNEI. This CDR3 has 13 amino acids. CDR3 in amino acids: CASSVQWNTEAFF. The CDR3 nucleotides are TGTGCCAGCAGTGTGCAGTGGAACACTGAAGCTTTCTTT.

The CDR3 sequence: CASSLGLAGGLDFNEQFF. For the CDR3, the DNA is TGTGCCAGCAGCCTCGGACTAGCGGGGGGCCTCGACTTCAATGAGCAGTTCTTC. This chain joins TRBV3-1 (or the pseudogene TRBV3-2) and TRBJ2-1, with TRBD2 matching over 14 bases. CDR1 is LGHDT, CDR2 YNNKEL, per germline (reference sequence). This CDR3 contains 18 residues. The trim removed 4 bases at V and 6 bases at J, leaving 11 bases unmatched.

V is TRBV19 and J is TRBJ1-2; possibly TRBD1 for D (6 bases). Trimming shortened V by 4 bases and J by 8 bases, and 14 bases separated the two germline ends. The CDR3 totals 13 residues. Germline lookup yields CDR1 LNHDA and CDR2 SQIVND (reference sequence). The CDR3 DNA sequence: TGTGCCAGTAGTACCGCGACAGGCGGAGGCTACACCTTC. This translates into CASSTATGGGYTF.

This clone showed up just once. As DNA, the CDR3 is TGTGCCAGCAGCTTGGGTGTATACTATAATTCACCCCTCCACTTT. It codes for CASSLGVYYNSPLHF. The chain employs TRBV5-6 and TRBJ1-6, with D hard to call. The germline gives CDR1 SGHDT, CDR2 YYEEEE. Trimming stripped 0 bases from V and 3 bases from J, with 7 bases between. The CDR3 sequence is 15 residues long.

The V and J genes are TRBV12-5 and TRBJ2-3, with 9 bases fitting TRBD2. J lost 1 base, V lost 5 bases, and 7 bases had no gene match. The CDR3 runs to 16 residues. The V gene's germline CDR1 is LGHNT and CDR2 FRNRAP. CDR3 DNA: TGTGCTAGTGGTACCGGATCTAGCGGGGGCACAGATACGCAGTATTTT. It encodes CASGTGSSGGTDTQYF.

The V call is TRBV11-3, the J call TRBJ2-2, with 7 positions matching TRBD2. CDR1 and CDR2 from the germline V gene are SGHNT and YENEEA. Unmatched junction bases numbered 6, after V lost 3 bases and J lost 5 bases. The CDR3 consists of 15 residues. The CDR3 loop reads CASSLLAGRTGELFF. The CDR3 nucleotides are TGTGCCAGCAGCTTGTTAGCGGGTCGAACCGGGGAGCTGTTTTTT.

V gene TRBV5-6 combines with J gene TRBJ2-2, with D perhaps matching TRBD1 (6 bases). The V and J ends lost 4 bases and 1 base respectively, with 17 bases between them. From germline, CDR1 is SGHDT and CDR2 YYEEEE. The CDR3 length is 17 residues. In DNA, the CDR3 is TGTGCCAGCAGCCCCAGGGGCCCCCAGGGGAACACCGGGGAGCTGTTTTTT. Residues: CASSPRGPQGNTGELFF.

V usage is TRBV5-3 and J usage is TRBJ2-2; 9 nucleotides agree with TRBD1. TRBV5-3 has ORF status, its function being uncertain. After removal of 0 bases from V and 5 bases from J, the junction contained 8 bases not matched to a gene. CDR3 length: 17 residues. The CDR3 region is CARSLASVTGGTGELFF. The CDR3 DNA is TGTGCCAGAAGCTTGGCATCCGTGACAGGGGGAACCGGGGAGCTGTTTTTT.

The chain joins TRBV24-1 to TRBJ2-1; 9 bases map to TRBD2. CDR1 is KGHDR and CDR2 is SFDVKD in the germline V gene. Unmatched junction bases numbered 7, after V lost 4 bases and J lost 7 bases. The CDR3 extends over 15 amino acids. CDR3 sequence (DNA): TGTGCCACCAGTGAGGCGGGGGGGCGGTATAATGAGCAGTTCTTC. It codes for CATSEAGGRYNEQFF.

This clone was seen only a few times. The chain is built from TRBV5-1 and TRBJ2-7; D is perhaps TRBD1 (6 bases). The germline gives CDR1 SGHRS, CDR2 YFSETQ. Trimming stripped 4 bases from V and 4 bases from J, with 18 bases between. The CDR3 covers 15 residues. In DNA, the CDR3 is TGCGCCAGCAGCCCGCTAACCGGCCAGGGGTACGAGCAGTACTTC. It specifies CASSPLTGQGYEQYF.

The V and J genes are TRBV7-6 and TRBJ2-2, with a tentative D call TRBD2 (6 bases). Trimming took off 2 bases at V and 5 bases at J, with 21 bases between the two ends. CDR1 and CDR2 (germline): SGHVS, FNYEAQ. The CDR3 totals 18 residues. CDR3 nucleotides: TGTGCCAGCAGCTTATTTCCGACAACGGATGGGGGGACCGGGGAGCTGTTTTTT. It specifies CASSLFPTTDGGTGELFF. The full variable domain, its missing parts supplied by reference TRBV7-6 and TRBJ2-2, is GAGVSQSPRYKVTKRGQDVALRCDPISGHVSLYWYRQALGQGPEFLTYFNYEAQQDKSGLPNDRFSAERPEGSISTLTIQRTEQRDSAMYRCASSLFPTTDGGTGELFFGEGSRLTVL.

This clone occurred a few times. CDR3 region: CAWSRGQGEKLFF. CDR3 sequence (DNA): TGTGCCTGGAGCCGTGGGCAGGGTGAAAAACTGTTTTTT. The V gene is TRBV30, the J gene TRBJ1-4; tentative D call: TRBD1 (5 bases). CDR3 size: 13 residues. The V gene lost 3 bases and the J gene lost 7 bases, with 12 bases spanning the gap. CDR1 and CDR2 (germline): GTSNPN, SVGIG (reference sequence). Full variable domain (rest looked up from reference TRBV30 and TRBJ1-4): SQTIHQWPATLVQPVGSPLSLECTVEGTSNPNLYWYRQAAGRGLQLLFYSVGIGQISSEVPQNLSASRPQDRQFILSSKKLLLSDSGFYLCAWSRGQGEKLFFGSGTQLSVL.

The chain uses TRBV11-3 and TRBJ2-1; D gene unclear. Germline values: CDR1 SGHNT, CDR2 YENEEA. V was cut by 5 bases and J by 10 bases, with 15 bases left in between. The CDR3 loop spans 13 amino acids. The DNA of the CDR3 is TGTGCCAGCAGCCCTAGTAGACGAGCCGAGCAGTTCTTC. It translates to CASSPSRRAEQFF.

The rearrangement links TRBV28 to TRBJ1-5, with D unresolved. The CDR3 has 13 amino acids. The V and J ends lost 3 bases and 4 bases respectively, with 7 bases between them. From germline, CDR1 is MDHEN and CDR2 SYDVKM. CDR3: CASSLAGNQPQHF. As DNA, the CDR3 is TGTGCCAGCAGTTTGGCGGGGAATCAGCCCCAGCATTTT.

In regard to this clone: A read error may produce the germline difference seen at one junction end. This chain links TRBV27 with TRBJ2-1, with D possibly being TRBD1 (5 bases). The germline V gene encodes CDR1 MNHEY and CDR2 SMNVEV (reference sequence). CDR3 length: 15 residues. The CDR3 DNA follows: TGTGCCAGCAAGGAAACTACAGGAAGTTACACTGAGCAGTTCTTC. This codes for CASKETTGSYTEQFF.